These T cell receptor beta chains were read from a single sample in a study of vaccination effects on CD4 cells after COVID-19. For these receptors, no antigen is known. Only in-frame clones appear in the TCRdb table, and some are missing; sequencing was by immunoSEQ multiplex PCR. This table holds some 69,000 clones, over 65% found once. Specimen: CD4+ T cells from PBMCs cultured without peptide, collected after COVID-19 vaccination. These receptors came from a human donor who received a COVID-19 vaccine. CDR3s leave out the opening cysteine and the closing phenylalanine or tryptophan.

TRBJ1-3	TRBV3-1/TRBV3-2	ASSQEAGNTIY
TRBJ2-5	TRBV10-2	ASSEAGGRQETQY
TRBJ2-5	TRBV4-1	ASSVNGRQETQY
TRBJ1-2	TRBV19	ASSIVRITHYGYT
TRBJ1-4	TRBV6-5	ASSVTTNEKLF
TRBJ1-3	TRBV20-1	SARDQNTIY
TRBJ1-5	TRBV6-6	ASSYAVGQRHQPQH
TRBJ1-5	TRBV6-5	ASSPDRGPNQPQH
TRBJ2-2	TRBV12-5	ASGTTGGNTGELF
TRBJ2-2	TRBV19	ASSIPGLAGDTGELF
TRBJ1-3	TRBV15	ATSRDVRGNTIY
TRBJ1-2	TRBV6-2/TRBV6-3	ASSDPTIYGYT
TRBJ1-2	TRBV3-1/TRBV3-2	ASSHRVEMRDGYT
TRBJ1-2	TRBV5-1	ASSLVAGDKGYT
TRBJ1-1	TRBV19	ASSTRFDLGTTEAF
TRBJ1-1	TRBV5-6	ASSFEDSWFGTEAF
TRBJ1-5	TRBV19	ASRKQTAWGGSPQH
TRBJ2-2	TRBV9	ASSSSSTNTGELF
TRBJ2-5	TRBV27	ASSRRHETQY
TRBJ1-2	TRBV28	ASTPVSTRTHYGYT